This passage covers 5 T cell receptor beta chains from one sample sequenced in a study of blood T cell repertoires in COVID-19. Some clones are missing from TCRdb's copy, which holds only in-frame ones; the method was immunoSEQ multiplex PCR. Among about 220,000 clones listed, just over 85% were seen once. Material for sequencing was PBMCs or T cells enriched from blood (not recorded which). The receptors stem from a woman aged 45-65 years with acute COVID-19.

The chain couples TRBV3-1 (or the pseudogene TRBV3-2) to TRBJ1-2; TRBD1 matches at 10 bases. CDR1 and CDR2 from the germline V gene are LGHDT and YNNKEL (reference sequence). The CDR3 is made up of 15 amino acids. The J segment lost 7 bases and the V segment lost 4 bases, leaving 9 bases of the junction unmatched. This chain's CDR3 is CASSLGQGTISGYTF. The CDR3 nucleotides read TGTGCCAGCAGCCTGGGACAGGGGACGATCTCTGGCTACACCTTC.

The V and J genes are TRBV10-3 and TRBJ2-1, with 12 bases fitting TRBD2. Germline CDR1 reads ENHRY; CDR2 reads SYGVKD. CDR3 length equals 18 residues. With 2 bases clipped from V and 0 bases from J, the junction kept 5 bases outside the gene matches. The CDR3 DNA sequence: TGTGCCATCAGTGAGCTAACTAGCGGGAGGAGCTCCTACAATGAGCAGTTCTTC. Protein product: CAISELTSGRSSYNEQFF.

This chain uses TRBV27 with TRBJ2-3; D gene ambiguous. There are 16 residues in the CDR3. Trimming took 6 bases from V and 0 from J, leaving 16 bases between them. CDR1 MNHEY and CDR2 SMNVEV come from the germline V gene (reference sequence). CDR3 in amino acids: CASREFAAYSTDTQYF. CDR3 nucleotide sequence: TGTGCCAGCAGAGAGTTCGCCGCGTATAGCACAGATACGCAGTATTTT.

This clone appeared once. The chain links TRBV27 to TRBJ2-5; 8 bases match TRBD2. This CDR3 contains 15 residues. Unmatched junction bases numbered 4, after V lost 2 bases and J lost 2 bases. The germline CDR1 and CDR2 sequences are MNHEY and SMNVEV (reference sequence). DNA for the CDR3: TGTGCCAGCAGTTTAGCAACTAGCGGTCAAGAGACCCAGTACTTC. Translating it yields CASSLATSGQETQYF.

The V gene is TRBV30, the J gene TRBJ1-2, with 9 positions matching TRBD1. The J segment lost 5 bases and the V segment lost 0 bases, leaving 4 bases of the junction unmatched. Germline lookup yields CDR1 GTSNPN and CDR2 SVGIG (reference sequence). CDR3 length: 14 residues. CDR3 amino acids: CAWSVNRGLYGYTF. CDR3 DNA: TGTGCCTGGAGTGTAAACAGGGGGCTGTATGGCTACACCTTC.